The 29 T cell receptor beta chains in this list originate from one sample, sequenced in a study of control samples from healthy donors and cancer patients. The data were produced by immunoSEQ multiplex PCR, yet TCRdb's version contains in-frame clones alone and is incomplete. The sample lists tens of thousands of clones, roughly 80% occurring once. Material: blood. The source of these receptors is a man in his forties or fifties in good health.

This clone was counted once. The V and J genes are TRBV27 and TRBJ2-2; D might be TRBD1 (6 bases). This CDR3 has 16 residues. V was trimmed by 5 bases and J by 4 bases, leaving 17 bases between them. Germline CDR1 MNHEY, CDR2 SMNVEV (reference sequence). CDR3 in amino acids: CASSPSGDWITGELFF. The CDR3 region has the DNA TGTGCCAGCAGTCCCTCAGGGGATTGGATCACCGGGGAGCTGTTTTTT.

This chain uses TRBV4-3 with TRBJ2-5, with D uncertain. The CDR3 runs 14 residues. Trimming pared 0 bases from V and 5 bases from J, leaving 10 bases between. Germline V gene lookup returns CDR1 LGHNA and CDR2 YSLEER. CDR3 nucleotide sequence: TGCGCCAGCAGCCAAGAGACCAGGCCGGAGACCCAGTACTTC. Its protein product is CASSQETRPETQYF.

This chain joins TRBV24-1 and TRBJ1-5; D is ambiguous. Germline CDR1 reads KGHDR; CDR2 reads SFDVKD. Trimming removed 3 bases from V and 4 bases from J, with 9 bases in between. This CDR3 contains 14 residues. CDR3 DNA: TGTGCCACCAGTGATCCGCAGATAAATCAGCCCCAGCATTTT. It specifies CATSDPQINQPQHF.

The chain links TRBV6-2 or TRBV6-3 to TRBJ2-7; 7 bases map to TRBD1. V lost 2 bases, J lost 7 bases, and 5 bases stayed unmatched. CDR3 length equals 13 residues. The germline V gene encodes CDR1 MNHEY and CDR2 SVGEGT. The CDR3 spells CASSYLGTVEQYF. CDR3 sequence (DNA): TGTGCCAGCAGTTACCTGGGGACAGTGGAGCAGTACTTC.

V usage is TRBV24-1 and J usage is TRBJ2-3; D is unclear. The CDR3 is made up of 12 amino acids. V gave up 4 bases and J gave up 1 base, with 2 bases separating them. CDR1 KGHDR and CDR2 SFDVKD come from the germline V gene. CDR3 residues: CATSEGTDTQYF. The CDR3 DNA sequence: TGTGCCACCAGTGAGGGCACAGATACGCAGTATTTT.

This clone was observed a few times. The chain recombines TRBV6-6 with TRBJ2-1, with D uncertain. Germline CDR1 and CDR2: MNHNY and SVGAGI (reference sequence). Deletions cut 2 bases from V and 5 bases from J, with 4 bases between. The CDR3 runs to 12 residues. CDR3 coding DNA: TGTGCCAGCAGTTACGAGGACAATGAGCAGTTCTTC. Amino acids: CASSYEDNEQFF.

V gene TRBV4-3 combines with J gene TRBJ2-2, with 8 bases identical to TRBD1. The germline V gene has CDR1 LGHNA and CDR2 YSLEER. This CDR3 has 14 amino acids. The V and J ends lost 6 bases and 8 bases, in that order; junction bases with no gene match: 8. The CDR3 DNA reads TGCGCCAGCAGACCGACAGGGGCGCGAGGGGAGCTGTTTTTT. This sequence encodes CASRPTGARGELFF.

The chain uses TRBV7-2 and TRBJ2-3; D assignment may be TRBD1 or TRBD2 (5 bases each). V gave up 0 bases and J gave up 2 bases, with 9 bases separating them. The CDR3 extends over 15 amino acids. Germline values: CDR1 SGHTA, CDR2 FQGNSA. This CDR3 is CASSLAGTDTDTQYF. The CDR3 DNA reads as TGTGCCAGCAGCTTAGCGGGGACGGACACAGATACGCAGTATTTT.

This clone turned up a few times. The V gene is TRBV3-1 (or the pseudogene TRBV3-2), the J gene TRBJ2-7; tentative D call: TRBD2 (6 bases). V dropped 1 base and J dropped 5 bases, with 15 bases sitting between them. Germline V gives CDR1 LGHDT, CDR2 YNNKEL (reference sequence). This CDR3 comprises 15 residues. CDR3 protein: CASSQVDRGRHEQYF. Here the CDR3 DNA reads TGTGCCAGCAGCCAAGTTGATCGGGGGAGGCACGAGCAGTACTTC.

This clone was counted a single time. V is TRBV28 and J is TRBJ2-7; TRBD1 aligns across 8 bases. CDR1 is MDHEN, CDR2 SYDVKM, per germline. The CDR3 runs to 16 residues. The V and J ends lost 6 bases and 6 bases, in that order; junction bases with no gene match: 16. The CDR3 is CASRKPGGARIVEQYF. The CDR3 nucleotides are TGTGCCAGCAGGAAGCCAGGGGGCGCGAGGATTGTCGAGCAGTACTTC.

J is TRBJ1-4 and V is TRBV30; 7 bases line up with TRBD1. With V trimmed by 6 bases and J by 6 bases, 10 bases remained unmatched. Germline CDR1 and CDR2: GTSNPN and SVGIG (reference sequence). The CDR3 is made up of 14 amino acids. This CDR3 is CACDGQALYEKLFF. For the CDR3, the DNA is TGTGCCTGCGACGGACAGGCGCTGTATGAAAAACTGTTTTTT.

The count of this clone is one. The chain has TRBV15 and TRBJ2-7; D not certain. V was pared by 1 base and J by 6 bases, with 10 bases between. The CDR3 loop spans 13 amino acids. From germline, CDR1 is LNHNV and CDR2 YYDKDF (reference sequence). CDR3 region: CATSRVEKVEQYF. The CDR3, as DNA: TGTGCCACCAGCAGAGTCGAAAAGGTCGAGCAGTACTTC.

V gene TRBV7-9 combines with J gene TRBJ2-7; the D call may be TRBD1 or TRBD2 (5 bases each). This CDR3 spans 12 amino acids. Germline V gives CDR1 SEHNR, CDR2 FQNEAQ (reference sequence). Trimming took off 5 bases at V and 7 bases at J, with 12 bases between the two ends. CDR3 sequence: CASSPGPWEQYF. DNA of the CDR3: TGTGCCAGCAGCCCGGGGCCTTGGGAGCAGTACTTC.

The CDR3 coding sequence is TGTGCCAGCAGCCGACAGGGAACAGATACGCAGTATTTT. It encodes CASSRQGTDTQYF. The rearrangement links TRBV12-3 or TRBV12-4 to TRBJ2-3; 7 positions agree with TRBD1. The CDR3 is 13 residues long. Trimming at V came to 6 bases and at J to 3 bases, leaving 3 bases not matched to a gene.

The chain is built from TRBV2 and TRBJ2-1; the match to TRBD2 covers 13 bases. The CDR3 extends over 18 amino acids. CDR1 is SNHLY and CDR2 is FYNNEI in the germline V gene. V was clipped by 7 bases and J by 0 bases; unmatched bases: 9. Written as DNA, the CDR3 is TGTGCCAGCAAGGGACTAGCGGGGAGAGATTACTCCTACAATGAGCAGTTCTTC. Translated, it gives CASKGLAGRDYSYNEQFF.

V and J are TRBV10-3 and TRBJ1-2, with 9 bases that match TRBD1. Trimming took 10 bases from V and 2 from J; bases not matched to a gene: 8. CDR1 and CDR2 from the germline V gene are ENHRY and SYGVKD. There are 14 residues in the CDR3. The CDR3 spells CATIRDRGNYGYTF. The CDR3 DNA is TGTGCCACCATACGAGACAGGGGGAACTATGGCTACACCTTC.

The CDR3 DNA is TGTGCCAGCATGACGGGACCCCAAGAGACCCAGTACTTC. It yields the protein CASMTGPQETQYF. V gene TRBV2 combines with J gene TRBJ2-7; D might be TRBD1 or TRBD2, each matching 5 bases. Near its end, the DNA agrees better with TRBJ2-5, so the J call may be wrong. CDR1 is SNHLY and CDR2 is FYNNEI in the germline V gene. This CDR3 has 13 amino acids.

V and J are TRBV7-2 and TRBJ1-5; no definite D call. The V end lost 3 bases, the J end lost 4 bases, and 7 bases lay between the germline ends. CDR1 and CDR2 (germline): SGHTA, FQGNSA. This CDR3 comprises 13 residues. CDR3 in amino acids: CASSFGPNQPQHF. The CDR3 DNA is TGTGCCAGCAGCTTTGGACCTAATCAGCCCCAGCATTTT. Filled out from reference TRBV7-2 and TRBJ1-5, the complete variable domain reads GAGVSQSPSNKVTEKGKDVELRCDPISGHTALYWYRQSLGQGLEFLIYFQGNSAPDKSGLPSDRFSAERTGGSVSTLTIQRTQQEDSAVYLCASSFGPNQPQHFGDGTRLSIL.

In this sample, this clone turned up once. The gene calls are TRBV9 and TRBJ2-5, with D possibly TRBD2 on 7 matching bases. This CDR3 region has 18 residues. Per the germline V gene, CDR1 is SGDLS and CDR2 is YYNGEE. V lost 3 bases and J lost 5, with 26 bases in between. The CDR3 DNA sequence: TGTGCCAGCAGCGCCTCCCTGAGGGGAGGGAGAAGGGGGGAGACCCAGTACTTC. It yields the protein CASSASLRGGRRGETQYF.

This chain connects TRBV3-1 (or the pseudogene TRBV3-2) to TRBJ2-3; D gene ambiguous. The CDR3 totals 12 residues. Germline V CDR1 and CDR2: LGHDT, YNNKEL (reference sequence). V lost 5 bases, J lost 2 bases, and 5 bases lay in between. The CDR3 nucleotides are TGTGCCAGCAGCTTCTACACAGATACGCAGTATTTT. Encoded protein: CASSFYTDTQYF.

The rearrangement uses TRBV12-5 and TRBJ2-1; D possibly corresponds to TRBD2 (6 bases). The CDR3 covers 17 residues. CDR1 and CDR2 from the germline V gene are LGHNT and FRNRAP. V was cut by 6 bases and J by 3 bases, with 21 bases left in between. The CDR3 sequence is CASGSRRPGVDYNEQFF. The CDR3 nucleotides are TGTGCTAGTGGCTCCCGGCGACCGGGAGTTGACTACAATGAGCAGTTCTTC.

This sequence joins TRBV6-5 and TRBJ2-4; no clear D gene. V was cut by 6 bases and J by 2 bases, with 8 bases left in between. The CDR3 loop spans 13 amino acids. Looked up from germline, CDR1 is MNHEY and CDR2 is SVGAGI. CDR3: CASSSGPKNIQYF. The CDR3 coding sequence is TGTGCCAGCAGCTCCGGCCCCAAAAACATTCAGTACTTC.

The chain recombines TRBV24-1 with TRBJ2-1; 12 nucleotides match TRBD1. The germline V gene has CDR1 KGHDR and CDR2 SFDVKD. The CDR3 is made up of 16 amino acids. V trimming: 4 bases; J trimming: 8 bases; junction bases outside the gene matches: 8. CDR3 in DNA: TGTGCCACCAGTGAGGCCCGGGACAGGGGGCGGGATGAGCAGTTCTTC. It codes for CATSEARDRGRDEQFF.

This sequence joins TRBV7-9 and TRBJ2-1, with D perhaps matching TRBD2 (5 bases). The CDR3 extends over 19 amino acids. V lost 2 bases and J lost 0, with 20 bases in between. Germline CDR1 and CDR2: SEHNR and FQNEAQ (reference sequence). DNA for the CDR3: TGTGCCAGCAGCTTAATCCGTCACGCGGGTTTAAGCTCCTACAATGAGCAGTTCTTC. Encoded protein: CASSLIRHAGLSSYNEQFF.

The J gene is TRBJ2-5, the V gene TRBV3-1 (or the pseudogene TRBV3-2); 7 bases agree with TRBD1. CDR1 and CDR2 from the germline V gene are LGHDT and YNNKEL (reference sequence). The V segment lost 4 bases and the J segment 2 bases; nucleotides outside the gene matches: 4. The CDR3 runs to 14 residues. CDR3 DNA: TGTGCCAGCAGCCCCACAGGGGTTCAAGAGACCCAGTACTTC. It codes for CASSPTGVQETQYF.

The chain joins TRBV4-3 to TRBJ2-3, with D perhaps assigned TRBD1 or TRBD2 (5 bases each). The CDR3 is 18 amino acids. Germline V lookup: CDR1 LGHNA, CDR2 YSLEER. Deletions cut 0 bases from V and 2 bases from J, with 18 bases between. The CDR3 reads CASSQDGTAALDTDTQYF. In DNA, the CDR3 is TGCGCCAGCAGCCAAGATGGGACGGCGGCCCTCGACACAGATACGCAGTATTTT.

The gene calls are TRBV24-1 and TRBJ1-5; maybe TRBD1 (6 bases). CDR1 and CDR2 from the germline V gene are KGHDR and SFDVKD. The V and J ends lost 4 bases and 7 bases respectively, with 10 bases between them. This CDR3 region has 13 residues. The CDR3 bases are TGTGCCACCAGTGAGCCAGGGGAACAGCCCCAGCATTTT. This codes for CATSEPGEQPQHF.

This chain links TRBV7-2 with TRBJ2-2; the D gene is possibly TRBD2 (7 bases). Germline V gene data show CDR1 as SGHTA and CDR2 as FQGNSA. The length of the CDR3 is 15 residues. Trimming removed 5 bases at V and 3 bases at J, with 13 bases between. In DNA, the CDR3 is TGTGCCAGCAGCCAGGGGCTAGCGGACACCGGGGAGCTGTTTTTT. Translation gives CASSQGLADTGELFF.

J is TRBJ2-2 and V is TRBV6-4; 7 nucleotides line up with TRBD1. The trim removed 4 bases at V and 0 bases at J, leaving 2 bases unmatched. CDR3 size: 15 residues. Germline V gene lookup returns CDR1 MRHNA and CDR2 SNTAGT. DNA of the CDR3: TGTGCCAGCAGTGTCCAGGGGGCGAACACCGGGGAGCTGTTTTTT. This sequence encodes CASSVQGANTGELFF.